Following are 6 T cell receptor beta chains from one sample sequenced in a study of radiation and T cells in renal cell carcinoma. Time point defined: blood 4 weeks post-SBRT, at nephrectomy. Treatment specified: 15 Gy SBRT to primary tumor, nephrectomy 4 weeks later. Generated by immunoSEQ multiplex PCR, the TCRdb table keeps only in-frame clones and is missing some. The sample has roughly 170,000 clones, about 88% seen once; the top ten hold 10% to 12%. The starting material was blood, obtained from a patient whose treatment included radiotherapy and nephrectomy. The receptors originated from a woman aged 50 to 65 with renal cell carcinoma.

The chain uses TRBV18 and TRBJ2-4; D is undetermined. The CDR3 loop spans 15 amino acids. Deletions cut 3 bases from V and 0 bases from J, with 9 bases between. Germline CDR1 and CDR2: KGHSH and LQKENI. The chain's CDR3 is CASSPVELAKNIQYF. As DNA, the CDR3 is TGTGCCAGCTCACCGGTTGAGCTAGCCAAAAACATTCAGTACTTC.

Here the CDR3 DNA reads TGTGCCAGCAGCGGAACAGGGGGCGTCCAGCCCCAGCATTTT. Encoded protein: CASSGTGGVQPQHF. The chain uses TRBV7-2 and TRBJ1-5; 9 positions agree with TRBD1. CDR1 SGHTA and CDR2 FQGNSA come from the germline V gene. The V and J ends lost 5 bases and 7 bases, in that order; junction bases with no gene match: 6. This CDR3 contains 14 residues.

This clone came up once. This chain joins TRBV28 and TRBJ1-3, with D uncertain. V was shortened by 0 bases and J by 0 bases, with 6 bases between the two germline ends. The V gene's germline CDR1 is MDHEN and CDR2 SYDVKM. This CDR3 has 15 amino acids. CDR3 residues: CASSLWADSGNTIYF. The CDR3 nucleotides are TGTGCCAGCAGTTTATGGGCGGACTCTGGAAACACCATATATTTT.

The chain joins TRBV19 to TRBJ2-1; no clear D gene. Germline assignment: CDR1 LNHDA and CDR2 SQIVND (reference sequence). The ends were cut back, 4 bases at V and 9 bases at J, with 16 bases in the middle. This CDR3 region has 14 residues. The CDR3 loop is CASSRTGPRAEQFF. In DNA form, the CDR3 reads TGTGCCAGTAGTAGGACGGGCCCAAGGGCTGAGCAGTTCTTC.

The gene calls are TRBV7-8 and TRBJ2-5; the match to TRBD2 covers 9 bases. The CDR3 runs 16 residues. Trimming cost V 5 bases and J 0 bases; bases outside gene matches: 7. The germline V gene has CDR1 SGHVS and CDR2 FQNEAQ. As DNA, the CDR3 is TGTGCCAGCAGCGGTCTAGCGGGGACGTACCAAGAGACCCAGTACTTC. Translation: CASSGLAGTYQETQYF.

The chain uses TRBV19 and TRBJ1-6; D ambiguous. Germline lookup yields CDR1 LNHDA and CDR2 SQIVND (reference sequence). CDR3 length equals 15 residues. With 4 bases removed from V and 1 base from J, the gap between germline ends came to 8 bases. CDR3 amino acids: CASSSRRSYNSPLHF. The CDR3 DNA sequence: TGTGCCAGTAGTAGTCGAAGATCCTATAATTCACCCCTCCACTTT.